The rows below give T cell receptor beta chains drawn from one sample of a study of blood T cells in healthy people across ages. From the 5' RACE reads, TCRdb called clonotypes with MiXCR, one entry per CDR3 protein. This sample carries more than 1.4 million distinct CDR3 sequences, approximately 38% of them seen once, and the ten largest clones take approximately 7.9%. The specimen sequenced was blood. The receptors shown here come from a young woman in good health. Both conserved end residues are part of each CDR3. D genes are given only for firm matches. Size tells how often a clone was seen (once, few, many) or the class of an expanded clone, and some rows leave it out.

v_call,d_call,j_call,clone_size,cdr3_nt,cdr3_aa
TRBV14,TRBD2,TRBJ2-3,-,TGTGCCAGCAGCCAAGTTTTAGCGGGAGCTGATACGCAGTATTTT,CASSQVLAGADTQYF
TRBV20-1,-,TRBJ2-7,few,TGCAGTGGGAACTGGCTGTACGAGCAGTACTTC,CSGNWLYEQYF
TRBV20-1,TRBD1,TRBJ1-5,-,TGCAGTGCTAGGGCACAGGGGGCTGGTAGTCAGCCCCAGCATTTT,CSARAQGAGSQPQHF
TRBV7-9,-,TRBJ1-1,-,TGTGCCAGCAGCCCCCAGGGACGGGCAAACACTGAGGCTTTCTTT,CASSPQGRANTEAFF
TRBV29-1,TRBD1,TRBJ2-2,-,TGCAGCGTTGCGGGACAGACCCCGAACACCGGGGAGCTGTTTTTT,CSVAGQTPNTGELFF
TRBV20-1,-,TRBJ2-5,-,TGCAGTGCTAGAGATGTAGGGACTCAAGAGACCCAGTACTTC,CSARDVGTQETQYF
TRBV7-8,TRBD2,TRBJ2-5,few,TGTGCCAGCAGCTTAGCGGGACTAGCCGCCCCCCAGTACTTC,CASSLAGLAAPQYF
TRBV20-1,TRBD2,TRBJ2-7,-,TGCAGTGCTAGCGCGCCTAGCGGCTCCTACGAGCAGTACTTC,CSASAPSGSYEQYF
TRBV20-1,-,TRBJ2-7,few,TGCAGTGCTAGTGATTGGGTCAGGGGCTCCTACGAGCAGTACTTC,CSASDWVRGSYEQYF
TRBV30,TRBD1,TRBJ1-2,-,TGTGCCTGGAGGACAGGGGGTCGACGAAACTATGGCTACACCTTC,CAWRTGGRRNYGYTF
TRBV24-1,TRBD1,TRBJ2-5,-,TGTGCCACCAGTGATCGACAGGGGCGGGAGACCCAGTACTTC,CATSDRQGRETQYF
TRBV6-5,-,TRBJ1-6,once,TGTGCCAGCAGCGGGGACAAATCTTCACCCCTCCACTTT,CASSGDKSSPLHF
TRBV9,-,TRBJ2-4,few,TGTGCCAGCAGCCCCACCTCAGCCAAAAACATTCAGTACTTC,CASSPTSAKNIQYF
TRBV12-3/TRBV12-4,TRBD2,TRBJ2-7,many,TGTGCCAGCAGTTCTCGACTAGCGGCCTACGAGCAGTACTTC,CASSSRLAAYEQYF
TRBV3-1,-,TRBJ2-7,-,TGTGCCAGCAGCCGATCTACAGGGAATGAGCAGTACTTC,CASSRSTGNEQYF
TRBV5-5,-,TRBJ1-5,-,TGTGCCAGCAGCTTGGACCAGGGTGAACAGCCCCAGCATTTT,CASSLDQGEQPQHF
TRBV29-1,-,TRBJ2-3,few,TGCAGCGTTGAAGATCCAGTCGGGTCAGATACGCAGTATTTT,CSVEDPVGSDTQYF
TRBV27,TRBD1,TRBJ2-5,-,TGTGCCAGCAGTCCCTTCGGGACAGATTCCTCGGAGACCCAGTACTTC,CASSPFGTDSSETQYF
TRBV12-3/TRBV12-4,-,TRBJ1-5,-,TGTGCCAGCACCCCGGGACTCTTCAATCAGCCCCAGCATTTT,CASTPGLFNQPQHF
TRBV20-1,TRBD1,TRBJ1-2,-,TGCAGTACTGTTTACAGGGGGCGTGGCTACACCTTC,CSTVYRGRGYTF
TRBV11-2,-,TRBJ2-7,few,TGTGCCAGCAGCAGGGGCAGGGTGGGATACGAGCAGTACTTC,CASSRGRVGYEQYF
TRBV28,TRBD2,TRBJ2-5,-,TGTGCCAGCAGTCCTCCCGGGACTAGCGGGTTTCAAGAGACCCAGTACTTC,CASSPPGTSGFQETQYF
TRBV21-1,-,TRBJ1-6,few,TGTGCCAGCAGCAAATTGGGGCATAGGAGGACAAGAATCTCACCCCTCCACTTT,CASSKLGHRRTRISPLHF
TRBV4-1,-,TRBJ1-6,-,TGCGCCAGCAGCCAAGACGGGGCCCCGCCCTTCGATAATTCACCCCTCCACTTT,CASSQDGAPPFDNSPLHF
TRBV9,-,TRBJ1-2,few,TGTGCCAGCAGCGTAGAATTGGTGGAAAACGATGGCTACACCTTC,CASSVELVENDGYTF
TRBV27,-,TRBJ2-1,-,TGTGCCAGCAGCCCCTCTCAAGGACTGAACAATGAGCAGTTCTTC,CASSPSQGLNNEQFF
TRBV7-8,-,TRBJ1-3,-,TGTGCCAGCAGCTTACAGGCGGAAGTCTCTGGAAACACCATATATTTT,CASSLQAEVSGNTIYF
TRBV2,-,TRBJ1-1,-,TGTGCCAGCAGTGAAGCGGTCCGACCCTGGGGGACTGAAGCTTTCTTT,CASSEAVRPWGTEAFF
TRBV3-1,-,TRBJ1-1,-,TGTGCCAGCAGCCCGAGCCTAGACGGAGCTGAAGCTTTCTTT,CASSPSLDGAEAFF
TRBV9,-,TRBJ2-5,-,TGTGCCAGCAGCGTCGCCGCAATAGGGACCCAGTACTTC,CASSVAAIGTQYF
TRBV4-2,-,TRBJ2-7,-,TGTGCCAGCAGCCAAGATCTCCCCTCCCTCGGGGGTCCCAACGAGCAGTACTTC,CASSQDLPSLGGPNEQYF
TRBV4-2,-,TRBJ1-2,-,TGTGCCAACTCCTTTCCCGGTAATGGCTACACCTTC,CANSFPGNGYTF
TRBV28,-,TRBJ2-3,few,TGTGCCAGCAGTCCCCGCTACCCCGAGGAAGATACGCAGTATTTT,CASSPRYPEEDTQYF
TRBV10-3,-,TRBJ2-1,-,TGTGCCATCAGTGATGGGGTGGGGCAGTTCTTC,CAISDGVGQFF
TRBV20-1,-,TRBJ2-1,-,TGCAGTGCTAGTACTAGAAGCTCCTACAATGAGCAGTTCTTC,CSASTRSSYNEQFF